This is a list of T cell receptor beta chains from one sample in a study of T-cell reconstitution after alpha-beta-depleted transplantation in children. TCRdb independently ran MiXCR on the PCR reads; one entry per CDR3 protein. Of about 610,000 distinct CDR3 sequences listed, under 12% are singletons. Sequenced material: PBMCs from the stem cell graft donor, taken from the stem cell graft. Receptors were obtained from a human donor who donated a stem cell graft to a child with acute myeloid leukemia. Both conserved end residues are part of each CDR3. A D gene is named only where the DNA matches it firmly. Clone size is given for some rows only: seen once, a few or many times, or a class if the clone is expanded.

abundance: many; j_gene: TRBJ2-1; d_gene: TRBD2; v_gene: TRBV3-1; CDR3nt: TGTGCCAGCAGCCAACGACTAGCGGGATTGAGCTCCTACAATGAGCAGTTCTTC; CDR3aa: CASSQRLAGLSSYNEQFF
abundance: many; j_gene: TRBJ2-1; d_gene: NA; v_gene: TRBV12-3/TRBV12-4; CDR3nt: TGTGCCAGCAGTTTGCAGGGGCACGATGAGCAGTTCTTC; CDR3aa: CASSLQGHDEQFF
abundance: NA; j_gene: TRBJ2-7; d_gene: NA; v_gene: TRBV6-9; CDR3nt: TGTGCCAGCGAGGGGGGCAGGGTGCCCTACGAGCAGTACTTC; CDR3aa: CASEGGRVPYEQYF
abundance: many; j_gene: TRBJ2-1; d_gene: NA; v_gene: TRBV12-3/TRBV12-4; CDR3nt: TGTGCCAGCACCGAATGGGATGAGCAGTTCTTC; CDR3aa: CASTEWDEQFF
abundance: few; j_gene: TRBJ2-3; d_gene: NA; v_gene: TRBV18; CDR3nt: TGTGCCAGCTCACCACGAACAGGGTTGGGCACAGATACGCAGTATTTT; CDR3aa: CASSPRTGLGTDTQYF
abundance: many; j_gene: TRBJ2-7; d_gene: NA; v_gene: TRBV12-3/TRBV12-4; CDR3nt: TGTGCCAGCAGTTTAGGCACGGGGCCCATCGAGCAGTACTTC; CDR3aa: CASSLGTGPIEQYF
abundance: many; j_gene: TRBJ2-7; d_gene: NA; v_gene: TRBV7-9; CDR3nt: TGTGCCAGCAGCTCTAAAGACTACTCCTACGAGCAGTACTTC; CDR3aa: CASSSKDYSYEQYF
abundance: many; j_gene: TRBJ2-7; d_gene: NA; v_gene: TRBV27; CDR3nt: TGTGCCGGACGGTGCTACGAGCAGTACTTC; CDR3aa: CAGRCYEQYF
abundance: few; j_gene: TRBJ2-6; d_gene: NA; v_gene: TRBV7-9; CDR3nt: TGTGCCAGCAGCTTAGGAGGAGGTGGGGCCAACGTCCTGACTTTC; CDR3aa: CASSLGGGGANVLTF
abundance: few; j_gene: TRBJ2-1; d_gene: TRBD2; v_gene: TRBV30; CDR3nt: TGTGCCTGGTCCGAGACTAGCGGGCCCTACAATGAGCAGTTCTTC; CDR3aa: CAWSETSGPYNEQFF
abundance: few; j_gene: TRBJ2-1; d_gene: NA; v_gene: TRBV28; CDR3nt: TGTGCCAGCAGTTTTCCCCGGGCAGGGACGGGTGAGCAGTTCTTC; CDR3aa: CASSFPRAGTGEQFF
abundance: few; j_gene: TRBJ2-7; d_gene: TRBD1; v_gene: TRBV5-1; CDR3nt: TGCGCCAGCAGCCCAGGACAGGACCGGCTCCACGAGCAGTACTTC; CDR3aa: CASSPGQDRLHEQYF
abundance: NA; j_gene: TRBJ2-1; d_gene: TRBD2; v_gene: TRBV7-9; CDR3nt: TGTGCCAGCAGCTTACGTCTAGCGGAGGACAATGAGCAGTTCTTC; CDR3aa: CASSLRLAEDNEQFF
abundance: many; j_gene: TRBJ2-7; d_gene: TRBD1; v_gene: TRBV7-2; CDR3nt: TGTGCCAGCAGCTCGGACAGGGGCAACGAGCAGTACTTC; CDR3aa: CASSSDRGNEQYF
abundance: many; j_gene: TRBJ2-1; d_gene: NA; v_gene: TRBV12-3/TRBV12-4; CDR3nt: TGTGCCAGCAGTTTATCTGGCGGGAACAATGAGCAGTTCTTC; CDR3aa: CASSLSGGNNEQFF
abundance: NA; j_gene: TRBJ2-3; d_gene: TRBD2; v_gene: TRBV7-9; CDR3nt: TGTGCCAGCAGCTTGTCCCTAGCGGGAGTCACAGATACGCAGTATTTT; CDR3aa: CASSLSLAGVTDTQYF
abundance: many; j_gene: TRBJ2-2; d_gene: NA; v_gene: TRBV6-5; CDR3nt: TGTGCCAGCACAAGGGACTTTACCGGGGAGCTGTTTTTT; CDR3aa: CASTRDFTGELFF
abundance: NA; j_gene: TRBJ2-1; d_gene: TRBD2; v_gene: TRBV20-1; CDR3nt: TGCAGTGCTAGAGGACTAGCGGGCACCAGGGAGTTCTTC; CDR3aa: CSARGLAGTREFF